A selection of T cell receptor beta chains follows, all from one sample in a study of T cells after yellow fever vaccination. TCRdb passed the 5' RACE reads through MiXCR, listing each CDR3 protein once. Of more than 95,000 distinct CDR3 sequences listed, under 9% are singletons. Sequenced here: CD8+ T cells sorted from PBMCs, sampled on the day of the yellow fever booster vaccination. Receptor source: a man aged 18 to 29 who received the YFV17D yellow fever vaccine. The conserved cysteine and the conserved F or W are not part of the CDR3 here.

J | V | CDR3
TRBJ2-1 | TRBV12-5 | ASGLISGTNNEQF
TRBJ2-3 | TRBV12-3/TRBV12-4 | ASSFIAGDGDTQY
TRBJ1-4 | TRBV6-1 | ASSQLGPNEKLF
TRBJ1-1 | TRBV20-1 | SARGWIARRNTEAF
TRBJ1-1 | TRBV3-1 | ASSQWGRTEAF
TRBJ1-2 | TRBV20-1 | SARQIGYT
TRBJ2-2 | TRBV11-3 | ASSPRDGSTGELF
TRBJ1-1 | TRBV4-3 | ASSQVRVGTEAF
TRBJ2-5 | TRBV11-3 | ASSHGPDLQETQY
TRBJ1-6 | TRBV9 | ATGQGGSPLH
TRBJ1-2 | TRBV7-9 | ASSLVTGGHGYT
TRBJ2-7 | TRBV27 | ASSFGQNYEQY
TRBJ2-5 | TRBV7-2 | ASSPRDYQETQY
TRBJ2-3 | TRBV5-5 | ASSLAQGAGDTQY
TRBJ1-1 | TRBV12-3/TRBV12-4 | ASSLNGGRDTEAF
TRBJ1-2 | TRBV5-1 | ASSPSAVYGYT
TRBJ2-5 | TRBV20-1 | SAREIGQPQETQY
TRBJ2-3 | TRBV7-6 | ASSFGGAADTQY
TRBJ2-7 | TRBV19 | ASRARGEGHYEQY
TRBJ1-1 | TRBV5-6 | ASSLGGGETEAF
TRBJ2-2 | TRBV10-3 | AISAVLEGTGELF
TRBJ2-3 | TRBV5-1 | ASSFRGVGTDTQY
TRBJ2-1 | TRBV11-2 | ASSLEGTNYNEQF
TRBJ1-6 | TRBV4-1 | ASSQEPGAARSPLH
TRBJ2-1 | TRBV7-2 | ASSFPGTGAHYNEQF
TRBJ1-1 | TRBV29-1 | SVRTPTTENTEAF
TRBJ1-1 | TRBV6-5 | ASSGRTNEAF
TRBJ2-1 | TRBV7-2 | ASSFPPGALNEQF
TRBJ1-2 | TRBV20-1 | SARGAHSGTLLHLGYT
TRBJ1-5 | TRBV9 | ASSPTGGTQPQH
TRBJ1-4 | TRBV6-5 | ASSNRQGVNEKLF
TRBJ1-2 | TRBV4-3 | ASSQDTGTYYGYT
TRBJ2-7 | TRBV4-1 | ASSQSATSGSYEQY
TRBJ2-1 | TRBV27 | ASSADRYNEQF
TRBJ1-4 | TRBV14 | ASSFGLGLEKLF
TRBJ2-3 | TRBV7-9 | ASRSGRTTSTDTQY
TRBJ1-6 | TRBV27 | ASSALGGYNSPLH
TRBJ2-1 | TRBV4-1 | ASSQDRANEQF
TRBJ2-7 | TRBV5-5 | ASSLHTGVDEQY
TRBJ2-2 | TRBV7-8 | ASSPLSGTGELF
TRBJ2-5 | TRBV6-5 | ASRVGQGVQETQY
TRBJ2-1 | TRBV7-3 | ASSLSLAGGPLSSEQF
TRBJ1-4 | TRBV6-5 | ASSYSPATNEKLF
TRBJ1-6 | TRBV6-2/TRBV6-3 | ASSWSVSSRNSPLH
TRBJ2-7 | TRBV4-2 | ASSQDSVIAYEQY
TRBJ2-6 | TRBV12-3/TRBV12-4 | ASSSYGLYSGANVLT
TRBJ1-2 | TRBV4-2 | ASSAGGAGYT
TRBJ2-2 | TRBV7-2 | ASSWPRAGPNTGELF
TRBJ2-3 | TRBV6-6 | ASNLLAGFSTDTQY
TRBJ2-2 | TRBV4-1 | ASSHQSGSGELF
TRBJ2-1 | TRBV7-9 | ASSLGRTGPYNEQF
TRBJ2-3 | TRBV4-2 | ASSQDVVGLGIQDTQY
TRBJ1-2 | TRBV6-4 | ASSPGGNYGYT
TRBJ1-2 | TRBV9 | ASSPDRGIDGYT
TRBJ1-2 | TRBV7-9 | ASSLEHRGGYGYT